This T cell receptor beta chain was obtained from a study of CD8 T cells in ankylosing spondylitis. Study-wide results and caveats: Disease-linked clones bore a CD8+ phenotype and were relatively rare in peripheral blood.

At least ten counts were recorded for this clonotype. Its antigen is unknown. TCRdb redid the calling of the 5' RACE reads with MiXCR, one entry per CDR3 protein. The table shows under 250,000 distinct CDR3 sequences, with roughly 8.2% occurring only once. Germline V lookup: CDR1 SQVTM, CDR2 ANQGSEA. The CDR3 consists of 14 residues. The V end was cut by 4 bases, the J end by 0 bases, with 12 bases between. The sequence derives from a female donor with ankylosing spondylitis or in good health (not recorded which). The specimen sequenced was blood, either unsorted or a sorted T cell fraction (not recorded which). The V gene is TRBV29-1, the J gene TRBJ1-1; possibly TRBD1 for D (6 bases). CDR3: CSVVDRRMNTEAFF. The CDR3 DNA reads as TGCAGCGTTGTCGACAGGCGCATGAACACTGAAGCTTTCTTT.